This record covers a single T cell receptor (beta chain). This record comes from a study of blood T cell repertoires in COVID-19. Study-level information: The origin of the acute and convalescent COVID-19 samples was the United States, Italy and Spain. From T cells, B-cell-depleted T cells, or PBMCs came the material, which was cDNA or gDNA.

Germline V gene lookup returns CDR1 MNHNY and CDR2 SVGAGI (reference sequence). J lost 6 bases, V lost 2 bases, and 7 bases had no gene match. This CDR3 region has 15 residues. In the authors' methods: Counts of nucleated cells, estimated from reference gene primer amplification, were obtained. Profiled with immunoSEQ multiplex PCR; TCRdb holds only in-frame clones, not every one. The V and J calls and the clone size are those of that table, but D and trimming were determined from the DNA. The sample lists 45,000 to 65,000 clones; 90% to 95% were seen once. Sequencing was performed on peripheral blood. The chain is built from TRBV6-6 and TRBJ1-2, with 9 bases matching TRBD1. The receptor comes from a human donor in a cohort sampled during active COVID-19. The CDR3 region has the DNA TGTGCCAGCAGTTACCGCCGGGACAGGGATCATGGCTACACCTTC. Its protein product is CASSYRRDRDHGYTF.